This paragraph covers one T cell receptor beta chain sequence. This clonotype was picked up a small number of times. No antigen is known for it. There are no base qualities to consult, and no much larger clone falls within one base. V sheds 4 bases and J sheds 10 bases, leaving 17 bases between their ends. Including the terminal cysteine and phenylalanine, the CDR3 comprises 14 residues. Of the read, only the CDR3 DNA is kept; its 42 bases are in frame from base 1. The germline V gene (reference sequence) provides CDR1 LGHDT and CDR2 YNNKEL. These data are taken from a study of identical twins (TCRdb year 2016). Some background on the complete study: TCR alpha and beta repertoires from monozygotic twins, unrelated adults of various ages and cord blood were deep-sequenced to test whether fetal clonotypes persist. To rule out contamination, the twin experiments were replicated at different times with different library preparation protocols. On the study overall, not on this receptor specifically: Compared with coincidental sharing between unrelated individuals, an excess of low generation-probability sequences was observed among out-of-frame TCR alpha sequences shared between twins. Because the same donors could not be followed over many years, the conclusions depended on cross-sectional statistical analysis. Zero-insertion analyses could be partly confounded by invariant T cells such as MAIT and iNKT, though diverse VJ usage argued against such confounding for most clonotypes. The excess sharing between twins in beta out-of-frame sequences was weaker because fewer shared sequences reduced the signal-to-noise ratio. In monozygotic twins, out-of-frame TCR alpha sharing was systematically underestimated by recombination models, although the models agreed with sharing between unrelated individuals. Abundant cord blood beta clonotypes carried fewer insertions; young adult naive repertoires showed a weaker similar trend, while memory repertoires showed none.

Every donor was a healthy Caucasian. Miltenyi CD45RO+ enrichment and human naive T-cell isolation kits were used to isolate memory (CD45RO+) and naive T cells from PBMC. Library generation was performed with 5' RACE. Sequenced on an Illumina HiSeq 2000. A universal primer binding site was introduced by template switching, and a unique molecular identifier was present in the final cDNA, enabling accurate counting of TCR cDNA molecules. Specific primers in the conserved constant-segment region were used to synthesize first-strand cDNA for the TCR alpha and beta chains. To control for contamination, every cDNA library was double barcoded, receiving both a SMART-Mk sample barcode and Illumina barcodes. Two successive PCR steps introduced TruSeq adapter sequences along with Illumina sample barcodes. TCR alpha and beta cDNA libraries were sequenced on the Illumina HiSeq platform with custom primers. The source study handled its data this way. Raw reads were processed with MiGEC to extract unique molecular identifiers, and MiXCR was used to determine CDR3 positions. Recombination models were inferred per individual with the repgenHMM and IGoR tools using an EM algorithm. Shared clonotypes were analyzed with the tcR package in R, and sharing was normalized by the product of cloneset sizes. To study raw recombination without the effects of thymic and clonal selection, out-of-frame nonproductive sequences were analyzed. TCRdb's own reprocessing of the public reads used fastp at Q25 and MiXCR and kept productive beta chains. Identical CDR3 proteins give one entry, which carries the most common genes and DNA. V and J calls and clone size were set by TCRdb, not the authors. The sample has approximately 260,000 distinct CDR3 sequences on record, roughly an eighth of them singletons. The top ten clonotypes cover about 9% of the sample.

The sequenced sample consisted of memory (CD45RO+) T cells sorted from blood. This specimen's cell subset or site label, per the study, means: CD45RO+ enriched T cells. The receptor comes from a woman under 30 in good health. The sequence links TRBV3-1 to TRBJ2-1; the D match is possibly TRBD1 or TRBD2, with 6 bases aligned in each. The CDR3 reads as follows: CASSPTTGATEQFF. The DNA is as follows: TGTGCCAGCAGCCCGACGACGGGGGCTACAGAGCAGTTCTTC.